This section outlines one TCR beta chain sequence together with its context. Its cognate antigen is unknown. The sample comes from a study of T-cell memory formation after mild COVID-19. V shed 7 bases and J shed 5 bases, with 14 bases lying between them. The CDR3 is 13 amino acids. After 5'RACE with constant-segment primers, TCR alpha and TCR beta cDNA libraries carrying sample barcodes and UMIs were obtained. One entry per CDR3 protein, called by TCRdb with MiXCR from the 5' RACE reads. The data hold 550,000 to 600,000 distinct CDR3 sequences, with 17% observed a single time. Study-wide results and limits: Clones that contracted clustered mainly in CM and EM if CD4+ and in EMRA if CD8+.

The genes are TRBV12-3 or TRBV12-4 and TRBJ1-1; possibly TRBD1 for D (5 bases). Material for sequencing was PBMCs or a T cell subset sorted from them (not recorded which). This sequence originates from an adult woman who had mild COVID-19 (a few samples of this study predate the infection). Cell type and time point are not known. The CDR3 sequence is CASIGPGTTEAFF. The CDR3 nucleotides read TGTGCCAGCATCGGGCCCGGGACGACTGAAGCTTTCTTT.